The entry below gives a single T cell receptor beta chain sequence along with its context. Only in-frame clones appear in the TCRdb table, and some are missing; sequencing was by immunoSEQ multiplex PCR. The sample carries hundreds of thousands of clones, more than 70% recorded once. This specimen comes from a study of Ad26.COV2.S vaccination and SARS-CoV-2 variants. About the research overall: Sample donor was a member of the COV1001 Ad26.COV2.S trial arm. Administration of Ad26.COV2.S was intramuscular, either once or twice 56 days apart.

Treatment noted: around 19 received Ad26.COV2.S at low or high dose, single or two shots; about five received placebo; per-sample allocation not given. Samples analyzed were those drawn on day 63 after the first vaccine or placebo injection. CDR3 size: 13 residues. Looked up from germline, CDR1 is SGHAT and CDR2 is FQNNGV. The V segment lost 6 bases and the J segment 3 bases; nucleotides outside the gene matches: 0. The chain carries TRBV11-2 and TRBJ2-5, with 11 bases aligning to TRBD2. The input for sequencing was peripheral blood, taken in a trial of Ad26.COV2.S vaccine versus placebo. The TCR sequence derives from a person between 18 and 65 years old who received the Ad26.COV2.S COVID-19 vaccine or a placebo. The CDR3 DNA sequence: TGTGCCAGCAGACTAGCGGGAGAAGAGACCCAGTACTTC. This sequence encodes CASRLAGEETQYF.